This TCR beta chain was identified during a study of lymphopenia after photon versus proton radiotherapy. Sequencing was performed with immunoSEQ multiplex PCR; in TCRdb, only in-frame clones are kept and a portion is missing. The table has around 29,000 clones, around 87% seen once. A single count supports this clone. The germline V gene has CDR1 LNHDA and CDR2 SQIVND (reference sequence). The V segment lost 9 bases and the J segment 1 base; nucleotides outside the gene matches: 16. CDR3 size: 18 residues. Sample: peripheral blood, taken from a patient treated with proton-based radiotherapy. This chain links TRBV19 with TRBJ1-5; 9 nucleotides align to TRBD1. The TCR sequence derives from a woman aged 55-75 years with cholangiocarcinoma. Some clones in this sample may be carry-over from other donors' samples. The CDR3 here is CASEGRTGDFMSNQPQHF. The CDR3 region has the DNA TGTGCCAGCGAGGGGCGGACAGGGGATTTTATGAGCAATCAGCCCCAGCATTTT.